This T cell receptor beta chain was sequenced in a study of T cell responses to AZD1222 COVID-19 vaccine. The repertoire was sequenced with immunoSEQ multiplex PCR; TCRdb's copy has only in-frame clones and lacks some. Altogether approximately 200,000 clones are present, around 86% being singletons, with the ten largest covering less than 3%. Looked up from germline, CDR1 is DFQATT and CDR2 is SNEGSKA (reference sequence). CDR3 length: 11 amino acids. The V end was cut by 3 bases, the J end by 9 bases, with 6 bases between. The rearrangement joins TRBV20-1 to TRBJ1-6; D gene ambiguous. The clonotype comes from an adult in good health. The sample consisted of peripheral blood, taken on day 0 of MenACWY control vaccination. DNA for the CDR3: TGCAGTGCTAGCTCAGCTTCACCCCTCCACTTT. Its translation: CSASSASPLHF.